This TCR beta chain is drawn from a study of shared clonotypes between healthy human individuals. On the study more broadly: Donors were a couple of women and a few men aged 18 to 49. Whole-study findings and limits: Naive subsets tended to show greater estimated richness than memory subsets.

Worth noting for this clone: Its antigen is unidentified.

V was pared by 6 bases and J by 3 bases, with 12 bases between. Germline V gene data show CDR1 as MGHDK and CDR2 as SYGVNS. There are 14 residues in the CDR3. Each donor was a Caucasian adult residing in Nashville, Tennessee. Over several immunoSEQ plates, each subset's genomic DNA was distributed in even portions. Using immunoSEQ multiplex PCR, the repertoire was profiled, and TCRdb retains in-frame clones only, with some absent. The sample carries 2 million to 2.5 million clones, under 95% recorded once. The sequence derives from a man aged 18 to 29 in good health. Some clones in this sample may be carry-over from other donors' samples. V is TRBV25-1 and J is TRBJ1-5; D may be TRBD1 (6 bases). The specimen sequenced was naive CD4+ T cells from PBMCs. As to subset: CD45RA+ positively selected. The CDR3 here is CASSPTGINQPQHF. The DNA for the CDR3 is TGTGCCAGCAGCCCGACAGGAATCAATCAGCCCCAGCATTTT.